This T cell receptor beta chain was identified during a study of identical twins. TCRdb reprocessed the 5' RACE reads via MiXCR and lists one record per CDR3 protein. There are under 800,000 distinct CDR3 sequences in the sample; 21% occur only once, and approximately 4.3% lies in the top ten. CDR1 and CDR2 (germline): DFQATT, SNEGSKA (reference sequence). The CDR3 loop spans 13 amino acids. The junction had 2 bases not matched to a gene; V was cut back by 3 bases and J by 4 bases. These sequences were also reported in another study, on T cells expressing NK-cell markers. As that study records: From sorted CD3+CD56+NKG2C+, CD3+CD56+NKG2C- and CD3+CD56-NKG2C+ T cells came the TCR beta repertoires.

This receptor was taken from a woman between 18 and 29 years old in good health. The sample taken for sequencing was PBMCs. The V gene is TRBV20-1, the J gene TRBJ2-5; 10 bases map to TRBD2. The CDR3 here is CSARSSGGETQYF. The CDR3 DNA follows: TGCAGTGCTAGGTCTAGCGGGGGAGAGACCCAGTACTTC.